These 28 T cell receptor beta chains came from one sample sequenced in a study of CD8 T cells in ankylosing spondylitis. Regarding the study as a whole: What appeared characteristic of ankylosing spondylitis blood was a TCR beta motif of several highly homologous variants.

TCRdb processed the 5' RACE reads anew with MiXCR; each CDR3 protein has one entry. The profile covers hundreds of thousands of distinct CDR3 sequences, with about 12% appearing a single time and approximately 0.46% taken by the ten largest. No cognate antigen is known for these TCRs. The sample taken for sequencing was blood, either unsorted or a sorted T cell fraction (not recorded which). All receptors derive from a male donor with ankylosing spondylitis.

This clonotype has ten or more counts. V usage is TRBV20-1 and J usage is TRBJ1-5; a weak D match, TRBD1 (6 bases). The V and J ends lost 4 bases and 6 bases respectively, with 13 bases between them. The CDR3 extends over 13 amino acids. Germline V gene lookup returns CDR1 DFQATT and CDR2 SNEGSKA (reference sequence). The CDR3 DNA sequence: TGCAGTGCTATACAGGGCCGGGGTCAGCCCCAGCATTTT. Translating it yields CSAIQGRGQPQHF.

The rearrangement joins TRBV20-1 to TRBJ1-4, with a tentative D call TRBD1 (6 bases). V lost 4 bases and J lost 5, with 8 bases in between. This CDR3 spans 12 amino acids. Germline V gene sequence: CDR1 DFQATT, CDR2 SNEGSKA (reference sequence). The CDR3 protein is CSAKGGNEKLFF. CDR3 DNA sequence: TGCAGTGCTAAAGGGGGAAATGAAAAACTGTTTTTT.

The chain carries TRBV6-1 and TRBJ2-2, with 7 bases matching TRBD1. J gave up 7 bases and V 9 bases, and 17 bases lay outside the gene matches. The CDR3 contains 16 residues. Looked up from germline, CDR1 is MNHNS and CDR2 is SASEGT. CDR3: CASRSGQDLQRGELFF. The CDR3 region has the DNA TGTGCCAGTAGAAGTGGACAGGACCTACAGCGCGGGGAGCTGTTTTTT.

The chain has TRBV6-5 and TRBJ2-5; D unclear. With 4 bases removed from V and 7 bases from J, the gap between germline ends came to 10 bases. The CDR3 sequence is 12 residues long. Germline V gene data show CDR1 as MNHEY and CDR2 as SVGAGI. CDR3 sequence: CASSSRSGTQYF. The CDR3 bases are TGTGCCAGCAGTTCCCGGTCTGGGACCCAGTACTTC.

In its sample, this clonotype was seen many times. The chain uses TRBV7-6 and TRBJ2-7; D is undetermined. The CDR3 runs 15 residues. Germline values: CDR1 SGHVS, CDR2 FNYEAQ. With 1 base removed from V and 2 bases from J, the gap between germline ends came to 12 bases. Here the CDR3 reads CASSLDYGLTYEQYF. In nucleotides, the CDR3 is TGTGCCAGCAGCTTAGACTATGGGTTAACCTACGAGCAGTACTTC. The whole variable domain, remainder taken from reference TRBV7-6 and TRBJ2-7, is GAGVSQSPRYKVTKRGQDVALRCDPISGHVSLYWYRQALGQGPEFLTYFNYEAQQDKSGLPNDRFSAERPEGSISTLTIQRTEQRDSAMYRCASSLDYGLTYEQYFGPGTRLTVT.

This clonotype showed up many times. V and J are TRBV20-1 and TRBJ2-4; D is perhaps TRBD1 (6 bases). The germline CDR1 and CDR2 sequences are DFQATT and SNEGSKA (reference sequence). There are 15 residues in the CDR3. V lost 3 bases and J 3 bases, leaving 15 bases between the germline ends. This CDR3 reads CSASVGPGVKNIQYF. CDR3 nucleotides: TGCAGTGCTAGTGTGGGCCCAGGGGTCAAAAACATTCAGTACTTC.

This clonotype has a count of ten or more. This chain links TRBV7-2 with TRBJ2-6; tentatively, D is TRBD2 (5 bases). From germline, CDR1 is SGHTA and CDR2 FQGNSA. V dropped 4 bases and J dropped 0 bases, with 10 bases sitting between them. CDR3 length equals 16 residues. In DNA form, the CDR3 reads TGTGCCAGCAGCTACGGACTCCTCTCTGGGGCCAACGTCCTGACTTTC. Its translation: CASSYGLLSGANVLTF.

This clonotype came up a few times. The chain uses TRBV7-2 and TRBJ2-1; D is uncertain. V was clipped by 2 bases and J by 4 bases, with 9 bases between them. The germline V gene encodes CDR1 SGHTA and CDR2 FQGNSA. The CDR3 is 14 amino acids. In DNA, the CDR3 is TGTGCCAGCAGCTTATCTTTTCCTTACAATGAGCAGTTCTTC. This encodes CASSLSFPYNEQFF. The full variable domain, with the rest looked up from reference TRBV7-2 and TRBJ2-1, is GAGVSQSPSNKVTEKGKDVELRCDPISGHTALYWYRQSLGQGLEFLIYFQGNSAPDKSGLPSDRFSAERTGGSVSTLTIQRTQQEDSAVYLCASSLSFPYNEQFFGPGTRLTVL.

This clonotype was found a few times. The chain couples TRBV20-1 to TRBJ2-3; tentatively, D is TRBD2 (7 bases). Germline CDR1 reads DFQATT; CDR2 reads SNEGSKA (reference sequence). The CDR3 loop spans 15 amino acids. Trimming stripped 0 bases from V and 5 bases from J, with 15 bases between. CDR3 nucleotides: TGCAGTGCTAGAGATGGGGGGGCTATTGGAGATACGCAGTATTTT. Translating gives CSARDGGAIGDTQYF.

The table lists this clonotype with a few counts. The rearrangement uses TRBV12-3 or TRBV12-4 and TRBJ1-4, with D possibly being TRBD1 (5 bases). Between the trimmed V and J ends, which lost 6 bases and 12 bases, there was a span of 14 bases. The CDR3 loop spans 12 amino acids. The CDR3 region has the DNA TGTGCCAGCAGCCGAAGCGGCAGGGAACTGTTTTTT. Its translation is CASSRSGRELFF.

J is TRBJ2-7 and V is TRBV4-2; TRBD1 matches 7 bases. Trimming took 0 bases from V and 10 from J; bases not matched to a gene: 12. This CDR3 has 15 amino acids. In germline, CDR1 is LGHNA, CDR2 YNFKEQ. The CDR3 DNA is TGTGCCAGCAGCCAAGATGACAGGGTACGGGGCGAACAGTACTTC. Translating gives CASSQDDRVRGEQYF.

This clonotype was counted only a few times. The rearrangement joins TRBV7-9 to TRBJ2-5; D gene uncertain. From germline, CDR1 is SEHNR and CDR2 FQNEAQ (reference sequence). The CDR3 runs 13 residues. Trimming cost V 6 bases and J 4 bases, with 12 bases left between them. The CDR3 DNA reads TGTGCCAGCAGGCGAGAGGTTGCAGAGACCCAGTACTTC. It is translated as CASRREVAETQYF.

This clonotype appeared a few times. The chain uses TRBV21-1 and TRBJ2-7; the table gives TRBD1 as D, unverified against the DNA. TRBV21-1 is a listed pseudogene. The CDR3 is 15 residues long. The chain's CDR3 is CARLGGSSPSYEQYF. CDR3 coding DNA: TGTGCCAGGTTGGGGGGGAGTTCCCCCTCCTACGAGCAGTACTTC.

This clonotype was observed many times. The chain couples TRBV20-1 to TRBJ1-1, with D unresolved. This CDR3 has 12 residues. Deletions cut 1 base from V and 1 base from J, with 4 bases between. The germline V gene encodes CDR1 DFQATT and CDR2 SNEGSKA (reference sequence). CDR3 sequence reads: CSARAGNTEAFF. The CDR3 nucleotides are TGCAGTGCTAGAGCCGGGAACACTGAAGCTTTCTTT.

CDR3 residues: CSASRYRVTQYF. The CDR3 bases are TGCAGTGCTAGTCGGTACAGGGTAACGCAGTATTTT. The chain links TRBV20-1 to TRBJ2-3; the D gene is possibly TRBD1 (6 bases). The CDR3 runs 12 residues. V lost 3 bases and J lost 9, with 13 bases in between. Germline loops: CDR1 DFQATT, CDR2 SNEGSKA (reference sequence).

The rearrangement links TRBV6-5 to TRBJ2-7; 10 positions agree with TRBD1. This CDR3 is built from 15 residues. CDR1 MNHEY and CDR2 SVGAGI come from the germline V gene. V gave up 2 bases and J gave up 4 bases; unmatched junction bases: 5. This chain's CDR3 is CASSYAGTGVYEQYF. The CDR3 DNA reads TGTGCCAGCAGTTACGCCGGGACAGGGGTGTACGAGCAGTACTTC.

This clonotype was recorded once. This chain links TRBV5-1 with TRBJ2-7; D tentatively fits TRBD1 or TRBD2 (6 bases each). Per the germline V gene, CDR1 is SGHRS and CDR2 is YFSETQ. V shed 0 bases and J shed 3 bases, with 16 bases lying between them. The CDR3 has 16 amino acids. The DNA for the CDR3 is TGCGCCAGCAGCTTGGCAGGGCCCGGGGGCCGCTACGAGCAGTACTTC. Its protein is CASSLAGPGGRYEQYF.

This clonotype has ten or more counts. The CDR3 spells CASSESVNEQFF. The CDR3 DNA reads as TGTGCCAGCAGTGAATCGGTAAATGAGCAGTTCTTC. The J gene is TRBJ2-1, the V gene TRBV27; D is ambiguous. The CDR3 totals 12 residues. Trimming removed 5 bases from V and 7 bases from J, with 9 bases in between. CDR1 and CDR2 from the germline V gene are MNHEY and SMNVEV (reference sequence).

This clonotype occurred a few times. This chain connects TRBV4-3 to TRBJ2-1; D possibly uses TRBD1 or TRBD2 (6 bases each). In germline, CDR1 is LGHNA, CDR2 YSLEER. Trimming cost V 4 bases and J 7 bases, with 20 bases left between them. CDR3 size: 16 residues. The CDR3 nucleotides are TGCGCCAGCAGCCGGGGGGCGGCCACGGCGGGAAATGAGCAGTTCTTC. Its protein product is CASSRGAATAGNEQFF.

This clonotype was detected ten times or more. The J gene is TRBJ2-7, the V gene TRBV10-3, with 8 nucleotides matching TRBD1. CDR1 is ENHRY, CDR2 SYGVKD, per germline. The V segment lost 4 bases and the J segment 5 bases; nucleotides outside the gene matches: 4. This CDR3 has 13 residues. In nucleotides, the CDR3 is TGTGCCATCAGTGGGCAGGGGGCGGACGAGCAGTACTTC. It yields the protein CAISGQGADEQYF.

This clonotype showed up just a few times. The CDR3: CSTGTSGGQETQYF. CDR3 nucleotides: TGCAGCACAGGGACTAGCGGGGGTCAAGAGACCCAGTACTTC. The chain links TRBV29-1 to TRBJ2-5; TRBD2 matches 14 bases. After removal of 8 bases from V and 2 bases from J, the junction contained 4 bases not matched to a gene. In germline, CDR1 is SQVTM, CDR2 ANQGSEA. The CDR3 covers 14 residues.

This clonotype came up a few times. This chain links TRBV5-5 with TRBJ2-1; 7 positions agree with TRBD2. This CDR3 has 13 amino acids. Per the germline V gene, CDR1 is SGHKS and CDR2 is YYEKEE (reference sequence). V lost 7 bases and J lost 3; bases outside the gene matches: 4. The CDR3 sequence: CASGSGIYNEQFF. CDR3 bases: TGTGCCAGCGGAAGCGGGATCTACAATGAGCAGTTCTTC. The whole variable domain, filled in from reference TRBV5-5 and TRBJ2-1, reads DAGVTQSPTHLIKTRGQQVTLRCSPISGHKSVSWYQQVLGQGPQFIFQYYEKEERGRGNFPDRFSARQFPNYSSELNVNALLLGDSALYLCASGSGIYNEQFFGPGTRLTVL.

The CDR3 DNA is TGCGCCAGCAGGGGGGACAGGGGTGACACTGAAGCTTTCTTT. This translates into CASRGDRGDTEAFF. This rearrangement joins TRBV5-1 to TRBJ1-1, with 10 bases identical to TRBD1. Germline CDR1 SGHRS, CDR2 YFSETQ. This CDR3 is 14 amino acids long. V gave up 5 bases and J gave up 3 bases; unmatched junction bases: 4.

This chain joins TRBV7-2 and TRBJ2-3, with TRBD2 as a possible D gene (6 bases). From germline, CDR1 is SGHTA and CDR2 FQGNSA. V was pared by 1 base and J by 14 bases, with 13 bases between. There are 12 residues in the CDR3. The CDR3 loop reads CASSLVGGAGYF. The DNA for the CDR3 is TGTGCCAGCAGCTTAGTCGGGGGTGCGGGGTATTTT.

The chain uses TRBV30 and TRBJ1-5, with D tentatively TRBD1 (6 bases). The CDR3 runs 14 residues. Germline-derived CDR1 and CDR2 are GTSNPN and SVGIG (reference sequence). V was cut by 1 base and J by 7 bases, with 14 bases left in between. The CDR3 protein is CAWSATGGWQPQHF. CDR3 nucleotides: TGTGCCTGGAGTGCTACCGGGGGCTGGCAGCCCCAGCATTTT.

This chain joins TRBV4-3 and TRBJ1-6; D might be TRBD1 (6 bases). The germline V gene has CDR1 LGHNA and CDR2 YSLEER. The length of the CDR3 is 16 residues. V lost 3 bases and J lost 1, with 10 bases in between. DNA of the CDR3: TGCGCCAGCAGCCAGCAACAGGGTTCCTATAATTCACCCCTCCACTTT. This sequence encodes CASSQQQGSYNSPLHF.

This clonotype was found many times. The gene calls are TRBV29-1 and TRBJ2-1, with D unclear. Germline V CDR1 and CDR2: SQVTM, ANQGSEA. V lost 6 bases and J 2 bases, leaving 11 bases between the germline ends. This CDR3 has 13 residues. In DNA form, the CDR3 reads TGCAGCGTACCTACGCCGGCCTACAATGAGCAGTTCTTC. It codes for CSVPTPAYNEQFF.

The rearrangement joins TRBV4-3 to TRBJ1-5; 8 bases fit TRBD1. CDR3 size: 15 residues. Trimming removed 2 bases from V and 5 bases from J; junction bases left unmatched: 5. Germline assignment: CDR1 LGHNA and CDR2 YSLEER. This chain's CDR3 is CASSQNRGLYQPQHF. The CDR3 DNA sequence: TGCGCCAGCAGCCAAAACAGGGGGTTATATCAGCCCCAGCATTTT.